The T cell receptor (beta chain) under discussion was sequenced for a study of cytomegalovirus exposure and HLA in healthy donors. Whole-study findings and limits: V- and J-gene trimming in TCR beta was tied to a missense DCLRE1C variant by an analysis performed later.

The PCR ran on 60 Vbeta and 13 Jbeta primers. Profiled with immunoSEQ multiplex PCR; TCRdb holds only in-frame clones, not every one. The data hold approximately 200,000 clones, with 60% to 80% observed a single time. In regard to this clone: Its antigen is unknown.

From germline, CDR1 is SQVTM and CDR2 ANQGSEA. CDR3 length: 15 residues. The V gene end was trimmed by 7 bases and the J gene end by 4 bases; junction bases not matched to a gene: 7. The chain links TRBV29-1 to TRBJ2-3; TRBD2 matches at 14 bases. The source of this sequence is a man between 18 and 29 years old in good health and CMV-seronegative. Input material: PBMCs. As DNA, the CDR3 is TGCAGCGCGCCCTGGGGACTAGCGGGAGCAGATACGCAGTATTTT. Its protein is CSAPWGLAGADTQYF.